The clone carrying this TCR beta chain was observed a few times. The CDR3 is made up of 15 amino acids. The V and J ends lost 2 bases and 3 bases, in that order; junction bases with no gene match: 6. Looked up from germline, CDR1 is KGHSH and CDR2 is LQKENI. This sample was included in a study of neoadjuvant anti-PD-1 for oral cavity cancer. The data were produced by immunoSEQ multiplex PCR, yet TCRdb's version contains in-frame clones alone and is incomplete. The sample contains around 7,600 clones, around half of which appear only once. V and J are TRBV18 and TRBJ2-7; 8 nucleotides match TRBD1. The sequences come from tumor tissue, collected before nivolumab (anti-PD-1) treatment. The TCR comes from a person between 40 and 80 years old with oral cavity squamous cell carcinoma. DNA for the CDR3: TGTGCCAGCTCACCATTGACAGGACAGGGCTACGAGCAGTACTTC. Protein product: CASSPLTGQGYEQYF.